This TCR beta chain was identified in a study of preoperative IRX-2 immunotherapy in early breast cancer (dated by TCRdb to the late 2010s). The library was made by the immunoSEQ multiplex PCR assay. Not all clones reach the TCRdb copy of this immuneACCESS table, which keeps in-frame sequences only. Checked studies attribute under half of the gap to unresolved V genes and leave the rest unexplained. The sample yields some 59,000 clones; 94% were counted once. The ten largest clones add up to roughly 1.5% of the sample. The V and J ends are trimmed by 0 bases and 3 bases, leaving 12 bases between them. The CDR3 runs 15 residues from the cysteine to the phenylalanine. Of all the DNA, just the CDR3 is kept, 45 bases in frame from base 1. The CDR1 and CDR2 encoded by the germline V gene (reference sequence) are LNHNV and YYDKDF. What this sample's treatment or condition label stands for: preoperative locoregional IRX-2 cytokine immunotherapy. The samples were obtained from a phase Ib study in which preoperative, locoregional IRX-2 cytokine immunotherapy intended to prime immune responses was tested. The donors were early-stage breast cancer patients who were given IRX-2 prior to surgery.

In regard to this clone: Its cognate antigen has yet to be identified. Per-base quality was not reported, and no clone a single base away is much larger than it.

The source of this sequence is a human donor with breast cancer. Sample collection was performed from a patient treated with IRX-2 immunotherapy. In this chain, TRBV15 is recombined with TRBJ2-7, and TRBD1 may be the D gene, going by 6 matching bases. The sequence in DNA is TGTGCCACCAGCAGAGAGACGGGACAACACTACGAGCAGTACTTC. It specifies CATSRETGQHYEQYF.